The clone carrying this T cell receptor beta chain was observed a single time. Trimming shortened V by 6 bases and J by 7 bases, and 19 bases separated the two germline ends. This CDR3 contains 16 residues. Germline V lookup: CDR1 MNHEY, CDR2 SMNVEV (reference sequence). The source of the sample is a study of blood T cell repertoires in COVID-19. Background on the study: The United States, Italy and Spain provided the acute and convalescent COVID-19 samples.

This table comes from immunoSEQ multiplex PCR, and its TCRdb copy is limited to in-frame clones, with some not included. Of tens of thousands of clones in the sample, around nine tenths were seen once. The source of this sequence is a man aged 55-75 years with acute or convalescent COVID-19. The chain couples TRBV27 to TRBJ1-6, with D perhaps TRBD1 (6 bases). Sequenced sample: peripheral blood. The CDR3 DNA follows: TGTGCCAGCAGCACCTGGACAGTATTGCGGAATTCACCCCTCCACTTT. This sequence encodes CASSTWTVLRNSPLHF.